A single sample is the source of the 18 T cell receptor beta chains below, sequenced in a study of long-term antiretroviral therapy in people with HIV. At survey level, the immunoSEQ assay was run in its v3.0 version. Libraries were prepared by immunoSEQ multiplex PCR; TCRdb keeps only in-frame clonotypes and omits some of them. The sample records under 30,000 clones, almost 95% being singletons. Sequenced here: unsorted PBMCs, sampled about 7.4 years after starting antiretroviral therapy. The receptors come from a man in his fifties with HIV.

V usage is TRBV27 and J usage is TRBJ1-5; the D is unclear. Germline loops: CDR1 MNHEY, CDR2 SMNVEV (reference sequence). CDR3 length: 15 amino acids. Trimming removed 5 bases at V and 0 bases at J, with 11 bases between. The CDR3 bases are TGTGCCAGCAGTCGCACAGACTATAGCAATCAGCCCCAGCATTTT. Residues: CASSRTDYSNQPQHF.

This clone has just one count. The V gene is TRBV4-3, the J gene TRBJ2-4, with unresolved D. Germline V gene data show CDR1 as LGHNA and CDR2 as YSLEER. The CDR3 covers 14 residues. With 0 bases removed from V and 8 bases from J, the gap between germline ends came to 11 bases. The CDR3 reads CASSQDPLGYIQYF. The DNA of the CDR3 is TGCGCCAGCAGCCAAGATCCCCTTGGTTACATTCAGTACTTC.

The CDR3 reads CAWSLGGTVNQPQHF. CDR3 nucleotide sequence: TGTGCCTGGAGTCTAGGGGGGACAGTTAATCAGCCCCAGCATTTT. J is TRBJ1-5 and V is TRBV30; 7 positions agree with TRBD1. Germline CDR1 is GTSNPN and CDR2 is SVGIG (reference sequence). The CDR3 covers 15 residues. Trimming took 2 bases from V and 4 from J; bases not matched to a gene: 8. The complete variable domain, with remaining parts taken from reference TRBV30 and TRBJ1-5, reads SQTIHQWPATLVQPVGSPLSLECTVEGTSNPNLYWYRQAAGRGLQLLFYSVGIGQISSEVPQNLSASRPQDRQFILSSKKLLLSDSGFYLCAWSLGGTVNQPQHFGDGTRLSIL.

This clone was detected only once. The identical CDR3 is also encoded by other nucleotide sequences in the sample. The chain uses TRBV9 and TRBJ2-2; D not certain. V lost 1 base and J lost 1, with 5 bases in between. The germline gives CDR1 SGDLS, CDR2 YYNGEE. CDR3 length: 14 residues. This CDR3 is CASSVTGNTGELFF. For the CDR3, the DNA is TGTGCCAGCAGCGTAACCGGGAACACCGGGGAGCTGTTTTTT.

The V and J genes are TRBV5-6 and TRBJ2-2; 14 bases fit TRBD2. Germline V gene sequence: CDR1 SGHDT, CDR2 YYEEEE. This CDR3 has 19 amino acids. V lost 4 bases and J lost 5; bases outside the gene matches: 13. CDR3 amino acids: CASSAGLAGGHEGTGELFF. The CDR3 nucleotides read TGTGCCAGCAGCGCTGGACTAGCGGGGGGTCACGAGGGTACCGGGGAGCTGTTTTTT.

V gene TRBV6-1 combines with J gene TRBJ2-6; possibly TRBD1 for D (6 bases). Per germline, CDR1 MNHNS and CDR2 SASEGT. Trimming took 5 bases from V and 4 from J, leaving 9 bases between them. The CDR3 runs 14 residues. The CDR3 reads CASSTGTGANVLTF. The DNA for the CDR3 is TGTGCCAGCAGTACAGGGACAGGGGCCAACGTCCTGACTTTC.

This clone showed up just once. The rearrangement joins TRBV28 to TRBJ1-5; D possibly corresponds to TRBD1 (6 bases). The CDR3 loop spans 16 amino acids. Germline V gene sequence: CDR1 MDHEN, CDR2 SYDVKM. Trimming removed 3 bases at V and 3 bases at J, with 15 bases between. The CDR3 here is CASSFPRQVTNQPQHF. The CDR3 DNA reads as TGTGCCAGCAGTTTCCCCCGACAGGTAACCAATCAGCCCCAGCATTTT.

The chain is built from TRBV6-5 and TRBJ2-7, with TRBD2 as a possible D gene (5 bases). There are 12 residues in the CDR3. V lost 8 bases, J lost 4 bases, and 12 bases lay in between. Germline lookup yields CDR1 MNHEY and CDR2 SVGAGI. CDR3 amino acids: CASGPPGYEQYF. The CDR3 DNA follows: TGTGCCAGCGGACCGCCGGGGTACGAGCAGTACTTC.

This chain connects TRBV5-1 to TRBJ1-1, with D possibly matching TRBD1 (6 bases). The CDR3 extends over 17 amino acids. In germline, CDR1 is SGHRS, CDR2 YFSETQ. Trimming left V 0 bases short and J 8 bases short, with 23 bases between. The CDR3 loop is CASSLVSGWGPSPEAFF. In nucleotides, the CDR3 is TGCGCCAGCAGCTTGGTCTCGGGGTGGGGGCCGTCGCCGGAAGCTTTCTTT.

The chain carries TRBV5-6 and TRBJ1-5, with a possible D match to TRBD1 (6 bases). Germline V gene data show CDR1 as SGHDT and CDR2 as YYEEEE. Trimming removed 0 bases at V and 2 bases at J, with 12 bases between. The CDR3 consists of 16 residues. DNA of the CDR3: TGTGCCAGCAGCTTGGCACAGGGCGCGGGCAATCAGCCCCAGCATTTT. Translated: CASSLAQGAGNQPQHF.

This clone was picked up one time. V usage is TRBV27 and J usage is TRBJ2-7, with unresolved D. The CDR3 runs to 13 residues. V lost 2 bases, J lost 6 bases, and 11 bases lay in between. Germline V gives CDR1 MNHEY, CDR2 SMNVEV (reference sequence). The CDR3, as DNA: TGTGCCAGCAGTTTAGGGCGTCTCGGCGAGCAGTACTTC. It translates to CASSLGRLGEQYF.

This clone came up once. V usage is TRBV25-1 and J usage is TRBJ1-6; TRBD1 is a possible D gene (5 bases). This CDR3 has 14 amino acids. With 5 bases removed from V and 4 bases from J, the gap between germline ends came to 9 bases. The germline V gene encodes CDR1 MGHDK and CDR2 SYGVNS. CDR3 sequence: CASSLGGYNSPLHF. The CDR3 DNA follows: TGTGCCAGCAGTCTTGGGGGGTATAATTCACCCCTCCACTTT. Full variable domain (missing parts from reference TRBV25-1 and TRBJ1-6): EADIYQTPRYLVIGTGKKITLECSQTMGHDKMYWYQQDPGMELHLIHYSYGVNSTEKGDLSSESTVSRIRTEHFPLTLESARPSHTSQYLCASSLGGYNSPLHFGNGTRLTVT.

The chain has TRBV15 and TRBJ2-1; 10 positions match TRBD2. The CDR3 runs to 16 residues. The trim removed 4 bases at V and 3 bases at J, leaving 6 bases unmatched. Germline CDR1 and CDR2: LNHNV and YYDKDF (reference sequence). The CDR3 loop reads CATSTSGGAGYNEQFF. In DNA form, the CDR3 reads TGTGCCACCAGCACCAGCGGGGGGGCCGGCTACAATGAGCAGTTCTTC.

The chain is built from TRBV6-6 and TRBJ2-3; 9 bases are a match to TRBD1. From germline, CDR1 is MNHNY and CDR2 SVGAGI (reference sequence). The CDR3 consists of 16 residues. With V trimmed by 7 bases and J by 3 bases, 11 bases remained unmatched. The CDR3 reads CASTPAGTGRTDTQYF. CDR3 nucleotides: TGTGCCAGCACCCCCGCCGGGACAGGGAGGACAGATACGCAGTATTTT.

J is TRBJ2-2 and V is TRBV28; no clear D gene. In germline, CDR1 is MDHEN, CDR2 SYDVKM. Trimming cost V 1 base and J 7 bases, with 10 bases left between them. CDR3 size: 14 residues. The CDR3 spells CASSLLVGGGELFF. CDR3 DNA sequence: TGTGCCAGCAGTTTATTAGTCGGCGGCGGGGAGCTGTTTTTT.

The rearrangement links TRBV9 to TRBJ1-2, with D hard to call. CDR3 length equals 16 residues. V shed 0 bases and J shed 0 bases, with 12 bases lying between them. CDR1 SGDLS and CDR2 YYNGEE come from the germline V gene. The CDR3 region is CASSVADITANYGYTF. CDR3 nucleotide sequence: TGTGCCAGCAGCGTAGCAGACATAACCGCTAACTATGGCTACACCTTC. The full variable domain, its missing parts supplied by reference TRBV9 and TRBJ1-2, is DSGVTQTPKHLITATGQRVTLRCSPRSGDLSVYWYQQSLDQGLQFLIQYYNGEERAKGNILERFSAQQFPDLHSELNLSSLELGDSALYFCASSVADITANYGYTFGSGTRLTVV.

This rearrangement joins TRBV11-2 to TRBJ1-1; 7 nucleotides line up with TRBD1. CDR3 length: 14 residues. The ends lost 5 bases at V and 6 bases at J; junction bases unmatched: 9. CDR1 and CDR2 from the germline V gene are SGHAT and FQNNGV. CDR3 sequence (DNA): TGTGCCAGCAGCCTGGACAGGACTTCGGCTGAAGCTTTCTTT. It encodes CASSLDRTSAEAFF.

This chain uses TRBV6-6 with TRBJ1-1, with D perhaps matching TRBD1 (6 bases). CDR3 length: 14 amino acids. V shed 5 bases and J shed 5 bases, with 15 bases lying between them. Looked up from germline, CDR1 is MNHNY and CDR2 is SVGAGI (reference sequence). The CDR3 region has the DNA TGTGCCAGCAGTGAGACAGGAGTGGGAACTGAAGCTTTCTTT. Its protein is CASSETGVGTEAFF.